This T cell receptor beta chain was obtained from a study of shared clonotypes between healthy human individuals. Findings and limits, study-wide: It was expected that sequencing depth would affect clonotype sharing among donors. The genetic and exposure-history diversity represented was limited by few donors.

The CDR3 covers 13 residues. The V and J ends lost 1 base and 5 bases respectively, with 8 bases between them. Germline V gives CDR1 SGHNT, CDR2 YYREEE (reference sequence). This table comes from immunoSEQ multiplex PCR, and its TCRdb copy is limited to in-frame clones, with some not included. The data show around 1.5 million clones, with under 99% seen just once and roughly 0.42% held by the top ten. Comment on this clone: Antigen unknown.

The chain links TRBV5-4 to TRBJ2-3; D is unresolved. The material sequenced was naive CD4+ T cells sorted from blood. Subset defined: CD45RA+ positively selected. The sequence was obtained from a man aged 25-45 years in good health. The CDR3 protein is CASSLFGGDTQYF. CDR3 in DNA: TGTGCCAGCAGCTTGTTCGGCGGAGATACGCAGTATTTT.